This T cell receptor (beta chain) emerged from a study of immune evolution from preneoplasia to lung adenocarcinoma. The CDR3 sequence is 15 residues long. V shed 3 bases and J shed 3 bases, with 14 bases lying between them. In germline, CDR1 is MNHEY, CDR2 SMNVEV (reference sequence). Between the mid-2010s and the late 2010s, patients underwent resection in Japan or China. Libraries were prepared by immunoSEQ multiplex PCR; TCRdb keeps only in-frame clonotypes and omits some of them. The data show about 3,700 clones, about 75% seen once. The chain combines TRBV27 with TRBJ1-1; D perhaps matches TRBD1 (6 bases). The sample taken for sequencing was FFPE minimally invasive lung adenocarcinoma tissue. The clonotype was recovered from a person aged 55-80 years with lung adenocarcinoma. For the CDR3, the DNA is TGTGCCAGCAGTTTCCTAGGGGGGGCTTACACTGAAGCTTTCTTT. Amino acids: CASSFLGGAYTEAFF.